Reported below is one T cell receptor (beta chain). Its target is not known. 13 Jbeta primers and 60 Vbeta primers were used for the PCR. The assay was immunoSEQ multiplex PCR, and TCRdb's table has in-frame clones only and misses some. The sample has 150,000 to 200,000 clones; about three quarters are singletons. Germline V gene lookup returns CDR1 ENHRY and CDR2 SYGVKD. CDR3 length: 14 residues. V was pared by 6 bases and J by 6 bases, with 10 bases of the junction left unmatched. The sample originates from a study of cytomegalovirus exposure and HLA in healthy donors. Whole-study results and caveats: Both high specificity and high sensitivity reportedly marked the classifier's diagnosis of cytomegalovirus status. Reported findings show TCR beta sequences accurately forecast HLA-A and HLA-B alleles in most subjects. Associated with HLA alleles at 0.05 false discovery rate in a later analysis were approximately 17,000 TCR beta sequences. Per a later analysis, HLA-associated TCR beta chains showed more clonal expansion than other, equally common TCR beta chains.

Sample: PBMCs. The rearrangement links TRBV10-3 to TRBJ2-7; 8 bases are shared with TRBD1. The receptor was isolated from a woman in her 40s in good health and CMV-seronegative. The CDR3 spells CAIRDSTDRAEQYV. Written as DNA, the CDR3 is TGTGCCATCAGGGATAGTACGGACAGGGCCGAGCAGTACGTC.